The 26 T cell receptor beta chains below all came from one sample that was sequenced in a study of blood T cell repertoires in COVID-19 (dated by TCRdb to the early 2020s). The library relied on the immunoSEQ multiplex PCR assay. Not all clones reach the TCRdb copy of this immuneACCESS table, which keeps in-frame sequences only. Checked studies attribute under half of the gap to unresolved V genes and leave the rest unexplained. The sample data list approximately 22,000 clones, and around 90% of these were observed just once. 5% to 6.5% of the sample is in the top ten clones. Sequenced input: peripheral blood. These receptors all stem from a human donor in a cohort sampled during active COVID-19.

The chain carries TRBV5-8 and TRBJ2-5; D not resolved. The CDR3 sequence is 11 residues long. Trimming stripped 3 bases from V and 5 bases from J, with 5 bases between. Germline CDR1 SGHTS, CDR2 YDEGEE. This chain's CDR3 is CASSSPETQYF. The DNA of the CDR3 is TGTGCCAGCAGCTCCCCGGAGACCCAGTACTTC.

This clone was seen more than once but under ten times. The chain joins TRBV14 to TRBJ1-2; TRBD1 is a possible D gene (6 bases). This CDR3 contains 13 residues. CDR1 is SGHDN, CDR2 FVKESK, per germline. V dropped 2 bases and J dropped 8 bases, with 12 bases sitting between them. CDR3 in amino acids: CASSQSGVSGYTF. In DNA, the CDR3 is TGTGCCAGCAGCCAATCAGGGGTTAGCGGCTACACCTTC.

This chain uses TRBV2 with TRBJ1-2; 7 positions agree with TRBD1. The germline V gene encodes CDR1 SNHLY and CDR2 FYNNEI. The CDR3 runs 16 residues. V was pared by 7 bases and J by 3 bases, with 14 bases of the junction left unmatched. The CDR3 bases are TGTGCCAGCACCCCAATACGGACAGGAATATACTATGGCTACACCTTC. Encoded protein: CASTPIRTGIYYGYTF.

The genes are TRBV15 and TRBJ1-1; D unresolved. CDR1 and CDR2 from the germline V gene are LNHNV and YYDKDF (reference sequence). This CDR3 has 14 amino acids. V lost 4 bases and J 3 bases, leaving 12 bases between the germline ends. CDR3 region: CATSIQGGYTEAFF. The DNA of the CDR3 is TGTGCCACCAGCATCCAAGGAGGTTACACTGAAGCTTTCTTT.

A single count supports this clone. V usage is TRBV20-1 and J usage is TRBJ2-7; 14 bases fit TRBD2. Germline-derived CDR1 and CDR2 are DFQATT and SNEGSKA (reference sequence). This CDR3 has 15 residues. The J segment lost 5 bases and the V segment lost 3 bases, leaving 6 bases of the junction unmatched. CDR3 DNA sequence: TGCAGTGCTAGTCCCGGGACTAGCGGGAGCCACGAGCAGTACTTC. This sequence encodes CSASPGTSGSHEQYF.

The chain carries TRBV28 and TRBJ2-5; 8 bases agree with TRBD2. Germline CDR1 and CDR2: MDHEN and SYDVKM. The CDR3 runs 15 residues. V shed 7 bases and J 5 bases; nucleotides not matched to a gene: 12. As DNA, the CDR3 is TGTGCCAGCACCTATTTAGCGGGATCGCGGGAGACCCAGTACTTC. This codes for CASTYLAGSRETQYF.

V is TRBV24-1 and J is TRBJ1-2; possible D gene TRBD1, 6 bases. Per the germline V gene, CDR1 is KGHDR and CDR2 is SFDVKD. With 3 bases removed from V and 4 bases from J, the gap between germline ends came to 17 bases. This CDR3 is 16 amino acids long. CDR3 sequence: CATSDRGGRYPYGYTF. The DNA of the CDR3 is TGTGCCACCAGTGATCGCGGGGGGCGATACCCCTATGGCTACACCTTC.

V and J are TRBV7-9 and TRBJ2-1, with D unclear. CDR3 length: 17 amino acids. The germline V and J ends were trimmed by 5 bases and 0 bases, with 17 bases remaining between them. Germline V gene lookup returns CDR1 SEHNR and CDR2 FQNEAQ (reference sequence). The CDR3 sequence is CASSPTTLTPSYNEQFF. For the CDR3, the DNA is TGTGCCAGCAGCCCCACCACACTGACTCCCTCCTACAATGAGCAGTTCTTC. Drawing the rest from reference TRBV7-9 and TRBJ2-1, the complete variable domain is DTGVSQNPRHKITKRGQNVTFRCDPISEHNRLYWYRQTLGQGPEFLTYFQNEAQLEKSRLLSDRFSAERPKGSFSTLEIQRTEQGDSAMYLCASSPTTLTPSYNEQFFGPGTRLTVL.

The CDR3 coding sequence is TGTGCTAGTGGTTTGGTACTCGGCGGCGATGGCTACACCTTC. It translates to CASGLVLGGDGYTF. The chain joins TRBV12-5 to TRBJ1-2; D is unresolved. The CDR3 is 14 residues long. Germline V gene sequence: CDR1 LGHNT, CDR2 FRNRAP. V was trimmed by 0 bases and J by 6 bases, leaving 11 bases between them. Based on the CDR3 plus reference TRBV12-5 and TRBJ1-2, the full variable domain is DARVTQTPRHKVTEMGQEVTMRCQPILGHNTVFWYRQTMMQGLELLAYFRNRAPLDDSGMPKDRFSAEMPDATLATLKIQPSEPRDSAVYFCASGLVLGGDGYTFGSGTRLTVV.

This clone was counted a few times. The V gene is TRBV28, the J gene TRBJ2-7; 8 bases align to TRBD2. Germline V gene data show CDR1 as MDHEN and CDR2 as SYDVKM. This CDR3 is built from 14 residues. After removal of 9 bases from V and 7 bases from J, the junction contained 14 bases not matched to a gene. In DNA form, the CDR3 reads TGTGCCAGTCATACCCGACGGGAGGGGATGGAGCAGTACTTC. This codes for CASHTRREGMEQYF.

Here the CDR3 DNA reads TGCAGTGCTAGTATGTACGGGAGGCCCGAACTTGGCTACACCTTC. It translates to CSASMYGRPELGYTF. The V call is TRBV20-1, the J call TRBJ1-2; no firm D call. The CDR3 has 15 residues. With 3 bases removed from V and 7 bases from J, the gap between germline ends came to 21 bases. CDR1 and CDR2 from the germline V gene are DFQATT and SNEGSKA (reference sequence).

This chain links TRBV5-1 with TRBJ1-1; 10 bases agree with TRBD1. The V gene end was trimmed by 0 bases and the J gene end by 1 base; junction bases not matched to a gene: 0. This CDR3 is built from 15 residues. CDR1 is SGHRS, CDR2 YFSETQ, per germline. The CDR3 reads CASSLGQGANTEAFF. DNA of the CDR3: TGCGCCAGCAGCTTGGGACAGGGGGCGAACACTGAAGCTTTCTTT.

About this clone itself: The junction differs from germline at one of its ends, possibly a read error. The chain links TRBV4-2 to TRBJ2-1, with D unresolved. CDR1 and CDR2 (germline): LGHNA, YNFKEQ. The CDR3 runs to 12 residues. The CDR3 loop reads CASSQAINEQFF. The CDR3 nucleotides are TGTGCCAGCAGTCAAGCTATAAATGAGCAGTTCTTC.

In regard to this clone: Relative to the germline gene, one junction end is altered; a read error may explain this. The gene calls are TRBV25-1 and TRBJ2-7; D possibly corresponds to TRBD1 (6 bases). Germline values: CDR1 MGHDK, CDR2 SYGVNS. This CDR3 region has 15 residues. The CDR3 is CASSRSGTLSHEQYF. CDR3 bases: TGTGCCAGCAGTCGATCCGGGACACTCTCCCACGAGCAGTACTTC.

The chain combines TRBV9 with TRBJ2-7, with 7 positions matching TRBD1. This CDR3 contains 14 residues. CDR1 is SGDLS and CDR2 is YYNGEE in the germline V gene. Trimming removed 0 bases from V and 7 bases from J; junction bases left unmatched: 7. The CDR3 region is CASSVAGSGGEQYF. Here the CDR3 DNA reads TGTGCCAGCAGCGTAGCCGGGTCAGGGGGTGAGCAGTACTTC.

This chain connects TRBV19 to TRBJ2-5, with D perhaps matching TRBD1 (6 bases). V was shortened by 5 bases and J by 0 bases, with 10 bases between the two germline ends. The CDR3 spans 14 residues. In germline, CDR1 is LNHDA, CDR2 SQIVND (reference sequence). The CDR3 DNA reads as TGTGCCAGTAGTCCCAGGGGATACCAAGAGACCCAGTACTTC. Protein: CASSPRGYQETQYF.

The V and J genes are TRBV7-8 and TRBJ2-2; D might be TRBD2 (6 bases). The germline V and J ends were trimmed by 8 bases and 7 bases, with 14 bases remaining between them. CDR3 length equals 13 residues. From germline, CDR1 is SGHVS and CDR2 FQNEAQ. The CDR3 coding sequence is TGTGCCAGCGGGCGGGATAGTGTCGGGGAGCTGTTTTTT. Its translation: CASGRDSVGELFF.

The CDR3 DNA is TGTGCCAGTAGTGCGGGGGACAGGGCCCTCCTTAGCAATCAGCCCCAGCATTTT. It encodes CASSAGDRALLSNQPQHF. The V and J genes are TRBV19 and TRBJ1-5, with TRBD1 identical over 9 bases. CDR1 LNHDA and CDR2 SQIVND come from the germline V gene (reference sequence). Trimming took 5 bases from V and 0 from J; bases not matched to a gene: 11. The CDR3 loop spans 18 amino acids. Full variable domain (rest looked up from reference TRBV19 and TRBJ1-5): DGGITQSPKYLFRKEGQNVTLSCEQNLNHDAMYWYRQDPGQGLRLIYYSQIVNDFQKGDIAEGYSVSREKKESFPLTVTSAQKNPTAFYLCASSAGDRALLSNQPQHFGDGTRLSIL.

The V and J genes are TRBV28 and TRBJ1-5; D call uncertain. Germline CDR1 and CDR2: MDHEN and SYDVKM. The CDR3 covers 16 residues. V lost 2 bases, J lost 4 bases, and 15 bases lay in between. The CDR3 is CASSLVTAGSNQPQHF. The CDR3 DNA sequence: TGTGCCAGCAGTTTAGTCACGGCAGGAAGTAATCAGCCCCAGCATTTT.

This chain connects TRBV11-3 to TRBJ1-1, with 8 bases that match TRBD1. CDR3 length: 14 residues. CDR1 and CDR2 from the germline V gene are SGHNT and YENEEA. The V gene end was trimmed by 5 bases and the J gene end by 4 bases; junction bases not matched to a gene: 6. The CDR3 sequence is CASSKTGGVTEAFF. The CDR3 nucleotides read TGTGCCAGCAGCAAAACAGGGGGAGTCACTGAAGCTTTCTTT. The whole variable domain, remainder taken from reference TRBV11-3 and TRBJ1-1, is EAGVVQSPRYKIIEKKQPVAFWCNPISGHNTLYWYLQNLGQGPELLIRYENEEAVDDSQLPKDRFSAERLKGVDSTLKIQPAELGDSAVYLCASSKTGGVTEAFFGQGTRLTVV.

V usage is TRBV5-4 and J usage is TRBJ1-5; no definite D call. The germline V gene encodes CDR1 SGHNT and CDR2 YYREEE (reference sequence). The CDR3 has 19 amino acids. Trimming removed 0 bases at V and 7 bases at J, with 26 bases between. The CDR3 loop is CASSLESPTPNRRGQPQHF. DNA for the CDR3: TGTGCCAGCAGCTTGGAATCGCCCACCCCAAATCGTCGCGGCCAGCCCCAGCATTTT.

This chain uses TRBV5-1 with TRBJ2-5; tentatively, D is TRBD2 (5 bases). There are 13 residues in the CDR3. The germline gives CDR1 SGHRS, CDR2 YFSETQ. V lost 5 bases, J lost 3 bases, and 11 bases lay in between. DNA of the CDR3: TGCGCCAGCAGTTTTGTCGGGAAAGAGACCCAGTACTTC. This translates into CASSFVGKETQYF.

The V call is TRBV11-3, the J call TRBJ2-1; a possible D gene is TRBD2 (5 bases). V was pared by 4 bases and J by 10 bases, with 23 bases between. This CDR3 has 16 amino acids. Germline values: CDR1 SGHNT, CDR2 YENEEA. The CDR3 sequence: CASSSGTIGSVAEQFF. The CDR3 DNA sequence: TGTGCCAGCAGCTCAGGAACAATTGGGAGTGTTGCCGAGCAGTTCTTC.

The CDR3 spells CASSFRTSSETQYF. The CDR3 region has the DNA TGTGCCAGCAGCTTTCGGACTAGTAGTGAGACCCAGTACTTC. The chain couples TRBV11-2 to TRBJ2-5; TRBD2 matches 7 bases. Germline values: CDR1 SGHAT, CDR2 FQNNGV. The CDR3 spans 14 residues. The trim removed 3 bases at V and 5 bases at J, leaving 6 bases unmatched.

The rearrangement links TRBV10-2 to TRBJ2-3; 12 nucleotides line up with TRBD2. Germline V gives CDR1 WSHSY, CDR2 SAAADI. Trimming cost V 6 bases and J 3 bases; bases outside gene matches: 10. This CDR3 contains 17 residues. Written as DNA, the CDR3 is TGCGCCAGCAGGGGGCCGACTAGCGGGAGTGTTACAGATACGCAGTATTTT. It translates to CASRGPTSGSVTDTQYF.

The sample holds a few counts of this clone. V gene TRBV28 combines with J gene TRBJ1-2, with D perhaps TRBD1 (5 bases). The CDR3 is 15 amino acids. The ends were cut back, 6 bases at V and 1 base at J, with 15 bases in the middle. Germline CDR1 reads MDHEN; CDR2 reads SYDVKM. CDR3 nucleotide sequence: TGTGCCAGCAGCGAGATGACAGAGTATAACTATGGCTACACCTTC. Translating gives CASSEMTEYNYGYTF.